This T cell receptor (beta chain) emerged from a study of cytomegalovirus exposure and HLA in healthy donors. The primer mix had 60 Vbeta and 13 Jbeta primers. Using immunoSEQ multiplex PCR, the repertoire was profiled, and TCRdb retains in-frame clones only, with some absent. This table lists 100,000 to 150,000 clones. CDR1 is SGHDT and CDR2 is YYEEEE in the germline V gene. This CDR3 has 16 amino acids. Trimming removed 3 bases from V and 4 bases from J; junction bases left unmatched: 6. V and J are TRBV5-6 and TRBJ2-1; 11 nucleotides line up with TRBD2. Sequenced sample: PBMCs. The sequence was obtained from a young man in good health and CMV-seronegative. CDR3: CASSSELAGGYNEQFF. CDR3 bases: TGTGCCAGCAGCTCAGAGCTAGCGGGAGGATACAATGAGCAGTTCTTC. Based on the CDR3 plus reference TRBV5-6 and TRBJ2-1, the full variable domain is DAGVTQSPTHLIKTRGQQVTLRCSPKSGHDTVSWYQQALGQGPQFIFQYYEEEERQRGNFPDRFSGHQFPNYSSELNVNALLLGDSALYLCASSSELAGGYNEQFFGPGTRLTVL.